Presented here are 23 T cell receptor beta chains from one specimen sequenced in a study of CD8 T cells in Susac syndrome. RNA in amounts of roughly 0.5 to 1 ug was reverse transcribed with random hexamers. Each CDR3 protein gets one entry after TCRdb re-called the immunoSEQ multiplex PCR reads with MiXCR. Among about 19,000 distinct CDR3 sequences listed, roughly 95% were seen once. The sequencing sample was made of CD8+ T cells from PBMCs. Receptors were obtained from a human donor in good health.

The V gene is TRBV28, the J gene TRBJ2-7; TRBD2 matches 8 bases. J gave up 1 base and V 2 bases, and 1 base lay outside the gene matches. The CDR3 covers 14 residues. Germline loops: CDR1 MDHEN, CDR2 SYDVKM. The CDR3 spells CASSLAGGSYEQYF. The DNA of the CDR3 is TGTGCCAGCAGTTTAGCGGGAGGATCCTACGAGCAGTACTTC.

The J gene is TRBJ2-3, the V gene TRBV5-1; the D gene is possibly TRBD2 (5 bases). Trimming shortened V by 0 bases and J by 7 bases, and 12 bases separated the two germline ends. The CDR3 covers 14 residues. Looked up from germline, CDR1 is SGHRS and CDR2 is YFSETQ. DNA of the CDR3: TGCGCCAGCAGCTTGGATTGGAGCGGATATACGCAGTATTTT. Translation gives CASSLDWSGYTQYF.

The chain carries TRBV27 and TRBJ2-6; D uncertain. This CDR3 has 14 residues. Trimming pared 6 bases from V and 0 bases from J, leaving 6 bases between. Germline-derived CDR1 and CDR2 are MNHEY and SMNVEV (reference sequence). The CDR3 DNA is TGTGCCAGCAGCGAGTTCTCTGGGGCCAACGTCCTGACTTTC. The encoded protein is CASSEFSGANVLTF.

V and J are TRBV6-2 or TRBV6-3 and TRBJ1-2; D gene unclear. The CDR3 contains 13 residues. The germline V gene has CDR1 MNHEY and CDR2 SVGEGT. V was clipped by 0 bases and J by 8 bases, with 10 bases between them. The CDR3 reads CASSYSLEMGYTF. CDR3 coding DNA: TGTGCCAGCAGTTACTCGCTGGAGATGGGCTACACCTTC.

In its sample, this clonotype was seen a few times. The J gene is TRBJ2-7, the V gene TRBV29-1, with D perhaps TRBD1 (5 bases). Germline V gives CDR1 SQVTM, CDR2 ANQGSEA. V lost 6 bases to trimming and J lost 0 bases, with 15 bases between them. The CDR3 sequence is 14 residues long. The CDR3 region has the DNA TGCAGCGTGATGAAGACAGAGAGCTCCTACGAGCAGTACTTC. It codes for CSVMKTESSYEQYF.

The gene calls are TRBV7-2 and TRBJ1-5, with unresolved D. This CDR3 contains 15 residues. The V gene lost 3 bases and the J gene lost 0 bases, with 9 bases spanning the gap. Germline V gene sequence: CDR1 SGHTA, CDR2 FQGNSA. The chain's CDR3 is CASSLYGYSNQPQHF. The DNA of the CDR3 is TGTGCCAGCAGCTTGTACGGATATAGCAATCAGCCCCAGCATTTT.

The chain is built from TRBV28 and TRBJ1-2; 7 bases are a match to TRBD1. Germline loops: CDR1 MDHEN, CDR2 SYDVKM. This CDR3 is built from 14 residues. The junction had 6 bases not matched to a gene; V was cut back by 3 bases and J by 5 bases. Here the CDR3 DNA reads TGTGCCAGCAGTTTTACAGGGGCTGGATATGGCTACACCTTC. This codes for CASSFTGAGYGYTF.

The chain recombines TRBV7-9 with TRBJ1-1; D is unclear. V was clipped by 0 bases and J by 3 bases, with 11 bases between them. Per germline, CDR1 SEHNR and CDR2 FQNEAQ (reference sequence). The CDR3 runs to 15 residues. CDR3 DNA sequence: TGTGCCAGCAGCTTAGCATGGGGAGAGGACACTGAAGCTTTCTTT. This gives the protein CASSLAWGEDTEAFF.

CDR3 nucleotide sequence: TGTGCCAGCAGTGTCCGCGGACAGGGTTTGGTTTTTGGTCAGCCCCAGCATTTT. It encodes CASSVRGQGLVFGQPQHF. The chain is built from TRBV27 and TRBJ1-5; 8 positions match TRBD1. The CDR3 has 18 amino acids. J gave up 6 bases and V 5 bases, and 18 bases lay outside the gene matches. Germline loops: CDR1 MNHEY, CDR2 SMNVEV (reference sequence).

The gene calls are TRBV7-9 and TRBJ2-3; tentative D call: TRBD1 (6 bases). From germline, CDR1 is SEHNR and CDR2 FQNEAQ (reference sequence). The V end was cut by 5 bases, the J end by 4 bases, with 13 bases between. The CDR3 has 14 amino acids. The CDR3 sequence: CASSANRVPDTQYF. CDR3 bases: TGTGCCAGCAGCGCTAACAGGGTACCAGATACGCAGTATTTT.

The chain employs TRBV13 and TRBJ2-2, with TRBD2 identical over 7 bases. The CDR3 extends over 16 amino acids. J gave up 2 bases and V 5 bases, and 8 bases lay outside the gene matches. Germline V lookup: CDR1 PRHDT, CDR2 FYEKMQ (reference sequence). In nucleotides, the CDR3 is TGTGCCAGCAGCCCACCGGGCGGGAGCAACACCGGGGAGCTGTTTTTT. This translates into CASSPPGGSNTGELFF.

The chain links TRBV7-9 to TRBJ2-7; D gene ambiguous. CDR1 and CDR2 (germline): SEHNR, FQNEAQ (reference sequence). Trimming shortened V by 5 bases and J by 2 bases, and 13 bases separated the two germline ends. CDR3 length: 14 amino acids. The CDR3, as DNA: TGTGCCAGCAGCCTACCCAGGCCACCCTACGAGCAGTACTTC. Its translation is CASSLPRPPYEQYF.

The rearrangement joins TRBV7-9 to TRBJ2-1; D remains ambiguous. CDR1 and CDR2 from the germline V gene are SEHNR and FQNEAQ (reference sequence). This CDR3 has 13 amino acids. The V gene lost 7 bases and the J gene lost 4 bases, with 11 bases spanning the gap. CDR3 nucleotide sequence: TGTGCCAGCATCGGCGACATATACAATGAGCAGTTCTTC. Residues: CASIGDIYNEQFF.

The chain carries TRBV29-1 and TRBJ2-7; a weak D match, TRBD2 (6 bases). Germline V lookup: CDR1 SQVTM, CDR2 ANQGSEA. The CDR3 has 17 residues. The V gene lost 7 bases and the J gene lost 0 bases, with 25 bases spanning the gap. In DNA, the CDR3 is TGCAGCGGGAAGATGGAGATAACCGGGACTTGCTCCTACGAGCAGTACTTC. Translating gives CSGKMEITGTCSYEQYF.

V and J are TRBV19 and TRBJ2-1; 8 bases agree with TRBD2. From germline, CDR1 is LNHDA and CDR2 SQIVND (reference sequence). The J segment lost 4 bases and the V segment lost 4 bases, leaving 15 bases of the junction unmatched. The CDR3 extends over 18 amino acids. CDR3 nucleotides: TGTGCCAGTAGTAGCCTTGGCGGGGGGCCCTACTCTTACAATGAGCAGTTCTTC. Translated: CASSSLGGGPYSYNEQFF.

This sequence joins TRBV5-1 and TRBJ2-7; a possible D gene is TRBD2 (6 bases). This CDR3 is 12 amino acids long. Trimming cost V 7 bases and J 0 bases, with 8 bases left between them. The V gene's germline CDR1 is SGHRS and CDR2 YFSETQ. CDR3 residues: CASAGSSYEQYF. CDR3 DNA sequence: TGCGCCAGCGCGGGATCCTCCTACGAGCAGTACTTC.

The chain recombines TRBV6-5 with TRBJ2-7, with 10 bases fitting TRBD2. V trimming: 2 bases; J trimming: 4 bases; junction bases outside the gene matches: 2. CDR1 and CDR2 from the germline V gene are MNHEY and SVGAGI. The CDR3 is 14 residues long. CDR3 coding DNA: TGTGCCAGCAGTTACGGGACTAGCGTGTACGAGCAGTACTTC. It specifies CASSYGTSVYEQYF.

The chain joins TRBV6-1 to TRBJ2-2, with TRBD1 matching 7 bases. V lost 11 bases to trimming and J lost 1 base; unmatched junction nucleotides: 4. Looked up from germline, CDR1 is MNHNS and CDR2 is SASEGT. This CDR3 region has 13 residues. The CDR3 reads CASRQGNTGELFF. DNA for the CDR3: TGTGCCTCACGACAGGGGAACACCGGGGAGCTGTTTTTT.

The rearrangement links TRBV15 to TRBJ2-7, with D possibly matching TRBD2 (6 bases). This CDR3 spans 16 amino acids. Germline V gene data show CDR1 as LNHNV and CDR2 as YYDKDF (reference sequence). V was shortened by 0 bases and J by 1 base, with 13 bases between the two germline ends. The CDR3 is CATSREGGGGSYEQYF. The DNA for the CDR3 is TGTGCCACCAGCAGAGAAGGCGGAGGAGGGTCCTACGAGCAGTACTTC.

The V and J genes are TRBV27 and TRBJ2-5; 7 bases match TRBD1. With V trimmed by 1 base and J by 3 bases, 5 bases remained unmatched. CDR3 length: 15 residues. CDR1 is MNHEY, CDR2 SMNVEV, per germline (reference sequence). Written as DNA, the CDR3 is TGTGCCAGCAGTTTATTTAGGACAGGCAAAGAGACCCAGTACTTC. It translates to CASSLFRTGKETQYF.

V and J are TRBV24-1 and TRBJ2-2; 9 positions agree with TRBD1. Germline V lookup: CDR1 KGHDR, CDR2 SFDVKD. The CDR3 runs 17 residues. V lost 3 bases to trimming and J lost 5 bases; unmatched junction nucleotides: 9. The CDR3 here is CATSDAPGQGYTGELFF. The CDR3 DNA is TGTGCCACCAGTGATGCACCGGGACAGGGCTATACCGGGGAGCTGTTTTTT.

The J gene is TRBJ2-1, the V gene TRBV6-6; tentative D call: TRBD2 (6 bases). This CDR3 is 15 amino acids long. V dropped 7 bases and J dropped 6 bases, with 19 bases sitting between them. CDR1 MNHNY and CDR2 SVGAGI come from the germline V gene (reference sequence). Here the CDR3 DNA reads TGTGCCAGCAAGATCTTAGGAGGGGAGGCCAATGAGCAGTTCTTC. Its translation is CASKILGGEANEQFF.

This chain connects TRBV29-1 to TRBJ2-3; D gene uncertain. The V gene lost 7 bases and the J gene lost 4 bases, with 15 bases spanning the gap. The CDR3 spans 13 residues. Germline values: CDR1 SQVTM, CDR2 ANQGSEA. CDR3 sequence reads: CSDVCAEPDTQYF. CDR3 DNA: TGCAGCGATGTCTGTGCGGAGCCAGATACGCAGTATTTT.